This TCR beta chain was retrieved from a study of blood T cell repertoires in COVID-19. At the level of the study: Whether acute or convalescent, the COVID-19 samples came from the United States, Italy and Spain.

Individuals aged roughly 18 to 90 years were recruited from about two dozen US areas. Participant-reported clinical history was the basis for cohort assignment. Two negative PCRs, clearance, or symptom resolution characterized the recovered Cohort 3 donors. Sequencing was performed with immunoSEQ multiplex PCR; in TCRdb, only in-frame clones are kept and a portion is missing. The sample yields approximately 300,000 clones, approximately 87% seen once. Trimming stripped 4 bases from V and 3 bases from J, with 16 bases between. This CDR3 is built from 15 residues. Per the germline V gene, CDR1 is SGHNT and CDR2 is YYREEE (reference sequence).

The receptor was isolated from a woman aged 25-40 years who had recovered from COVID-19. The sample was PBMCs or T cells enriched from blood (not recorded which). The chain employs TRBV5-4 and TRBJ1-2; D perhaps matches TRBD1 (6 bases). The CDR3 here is CASSREGGAHYGYTF. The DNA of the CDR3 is TGTGCCAGCAGCCGGGAGGGGGGGGCCCACTATGGCTACACCTTC. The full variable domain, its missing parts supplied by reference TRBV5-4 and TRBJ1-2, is ETGVTQSPTHLIKTRGQQVTLRCSSQSGHNTVSWYQQALGQGPQFIFQYYREEENGRGNFPPRFSGLQFPNYSSELNVNALELDDSALYLCASSREGGAHYGYTFGSGTRLTVV.